The next 18 T cell receptor beta chains were all read from a single sample in a study of blood T cell repertoires in COVID-19. Assay: immunoSEQ multiplex PCR; the TCRdb copy retains only in-frame clones and omits some. Of 350,000 or so clones listed, almost 90% are singletons. Material for sequencing was PBMCs or T cells enriched from blood (not recorded which). The receptor source for this set is a woman in her thirties who had been exposed to COVID-19.

This clone was observed a handful of times. The rearrangement uses TRBV4-1 and TRBJ2-1; 13 bases are a match to TRBD2. V shed 0 bases, J shed 7 bases, and the junction held 6 bases outside the gene matches. The CDR3 has 17 amino acids. CDR1 and CDR2 from the germline V gene are MGHRA and YSYEKL. This CDR3 reads CASSQDRGTSGMNEQFF. The DNA of the CDR3 is TGCGCCAGCAGCCAAGATCGGGGGACTAGCGGGATGAATGAGCAGTTCTTC.

The J gene is TRBJ2-7, the V gene TRBV23-1; a possible D gene is TRBD2 (6 bases). TRBV23-1 is identified as an open reading frame with a role that is uncertain. CDR3 size: 16 residues. V was trimmed by 3 bases and J by 0 bases, leaving 15 bases between them. In DNA form, the CDR3 reads TGCGCCAGCAGTCAGCGGGACCGTACGAGCTCCTACGAGCAGTACTTC. Translated: CASSQRDRTSSYEQYF.

The rearrangement joins TRBV5-6 to TRBJ1-1; 8 bases line up with TRBD1. Germline CDR1 and CDR2: SGHDT and YYEEEE. Unmatched junction bases numbered 5, after V lost 3 bases and J lost 1 base. This CDR3 is 15 amino acids long. The CDR3 sequence: CASSSPGQGNTEAFF. In nucleotides, the CDR3 is TGTGCCAGCAGCTCCCCCGGACAGGGGAACACTGAAGCTTTCTTT.

The chain joins TRBV6-5 to TRBJ2-1; weak D call: TRBD1 (5 bases). There are 15 residues in the CDR3. Trimming shortened V by 0 bases and J by 5 bases, and 11 bases separated the two germline ends. Germline V gene lookup returns CDR1 MNHEY and CDR2 SVGAGI. The CDR3 DNA sequence: TGTGCCAGCAGTTACTCCACGACAGCGAACAATGAGCAGTTCTTC. It yields the protein CASSYSTTANNEQFF.

The chain carries TRBV24-1 and TRBJ2-2, with TRBD1 matching 7 bases. The V gene end was trimmed by 8 bases and the J gene end by 6 bases; junction bases not matched to a gene: 8. CDR3 length: 14 amino acids. CDR1 and CDR2 (germline): KGHDR, SFDVKD. CDR3 region: CATTDTGAPGELFF. The DNA of the CDR3 is TGTGCCACCACAGATACAGGGGCACCCGGGGAGCTGTTTTTT.

The chain links TRBV7-2 to TRBJ2-7; 8 nucleotides align to TRBD1. Germline CDR1 SGHTA, CDR2 FQGNSA. Trimming took 1 base from V and 3 from J; bases not matched to a gene: 5. The CDR3 has 15 residues. The CDR3 region is CASSLVRDRGYEQYF. CDR3 sequence (DNA): TGTGCCAGCAGCTTAGTACGCGACAGGGGCTACGAGCAGTACTTC.

This chain uses TRBV11-1 with TRBJ2-1; 9 bases agree with TRBD1. Germline V gene data show CDR1 as SGHAT and CDR2 as FQDESV (reference sequence). The trim removed 6 bases at V and 6 bases at J, leaving 9 bases unmatched. The CDR3 runs to 15 residues. CDR3 nucleotide sequence: TGTGCCAGCAGACGAGACAGGGGGGAGTTCAATGAGCAGTTCTTC. Translating it yields CASRRDRGEFNEQFF.

The chain joins TRBV28 to TRBJ2-3; 7 nucleotides line up with TRBD1. Germline V gene lookup returns CDR1 MDHEN and CDR2 SYDVKM. The CDR3 is 15 residues long. With 7 bases clipped from V and 2 bases from J, the junction kept 9 bases outside the gene matches. CDR3 residues: CASNTQGEHTDTQYF. CDR3 nucleotide sequence: TGTGCCAGCAATACCCAGGGGGAACACACAGATACGCAGTATTTT. The whole variable domain, remainder taken from reference TRBV28 and TRBJ2-3, is DVKVTQSSRYLVKRTGEKVFLECVQDMDHENMFWYRQDPGLGLRLIYFSYDVKMKEKGDIPEGYSVSREKKERFSLILESASTNQTSMYLCASNTQGEHTDTQYFGPGTRLTVL.

Notes on this clone: Different DNA sequences within this sample yield the same CDR3. The V call is TRBV3-1 (or the pseudogene TRBV3-2), the J call TRBJ1-6, with D possibly being TRBD1 (5 bases). This CDR3 contains 13 residues. CDR1 and CDR2 (germline): LGHDT, YNNKEL (reference sequence). V dropped 4 bases and J dropped 7 bases, with 8 bases sitting between them. The CDR3, as DNA: TGTGCCAGCAGCCCGACAGCAAATTCACCCCTCCACTTT. Residues: CASSPTANSPLHF.

The chain uses TRBV20-1 and TRBJ2-4; no reliable D call. The CDR3 loop spans 13 amino acids. Trimming left V 3 bases short and J 5 bases short, with 11 bases between. Germline CDR1 is DFQATT and CDR2 is SNEGSKA (reference sequence). CDR3 coding DNA: TGCAGTGCTAGTCCCCCTAACCAAAACATTCAGTACTTC. Translated, it gives CSASPPNQNIQYF.

This sequence joins TRBV21-1 and TRBJ2-3; no check of the table's D call, TRBD1, against the DNA was made. TRBV21-1 is described as a pseudogene. The CDR3 covers 18 residues. CDR3 in DNA: TGTGCCAGGTTTAAAAGGACCATTGGCAGGGTTAGCACAGATACGCAGTATTTT. The encoded protein is CARFKRTIGRVSTDTQYF.

The gene calls are TRBV18 and TRBJ1-4; D may be TRBD1 (5 bases). V gave up 3 bases and J gave up 3 bases, with 8 bases separating them. The CDR3 runs to 14 residues. Germline CDR1 and CDR2: KGHSH and LQKENI. CDR3 loop: CASSPEQANEKLFF. The CDR3 DNA sequence: TGTGCCAGCTCACCGGAACAGGCTAATGAAAAACTGTTTTTT.

This clone was recorded once. The V call is TRBV7-6, the J call TRBJ2-7, with TRBD2 matching 9 bases. Germline lookup yields CDR1 SGHVS and CDR2 FNYEAQ. This CDR3 region has 15 residues. The V and J ends lost 5 bases and 5 bases, in that order; junction bases with no gene match: 10. CDR3 DNA sequence: TGTGCCAGCAGCCCCGAAGCGGGAGGATGGGACGAGCAGTACTTC. As protein: CASSPEAGGWDEQYF.

The chain carries TRBV6-5 and TRBJ2-7, with D unclear. CDR3 length: 13 amino acids. The germline V gene has CDR1 MNHEY and CDR2 SVGAGI. The V end was cut by 0 bases, the J end by 5 bases, with 8 bases between. The CDR3 region is CASSYSRLDEQYF. The CDR3, as DNA: TGTGCCAGCAGTTACTCGAGGCTGGACGAGCAGTACTTC.

The CDR3 region is CASSGGGTGGGINEQYF. Here the CDR3 DNA reads TGTGCCAGCAGCGGGGGAGGGACAGGGGGCGGAATCAACGAGCAGTACTTC. The genes are TRBV7-6 and TRBJ2-7; 12 bases align to TRBD1. CDR1 and CDR2 (germline): SGHVS, FNYEAQ. Trimming took 5 bases from V and 5 from J; bases not matched to a gene: 13. The CDR3 consists of 17 residues.

The CDR3 reads CASTHQSAGKYNEQFF. In DNA form, the CDR3 reads TGTGCCAGTACCCACCAGTCGGCGGGGAAGTACAATGAGCAGTTCTTC. The chain combines TRBV19 with TRBJ2-1; weak D call: TRBD2 (6 bases). Deletions cut 7 bases from V and 4 bases from J, with 20 bases between. Germline CDR1 LNHDA, CDR2 SQIVND (reference sequence). The CDR3 runs 16 residues.

This rearrangement joins TRBV5-1 to TRBJ1-1; 10 bases are a match to TRBD1. CDR3 length: 13 amino acids. The junction had 6 bases not matched to a gene; V was cut back by 2 bases and J by 11 bases. Germline CDR1 SGHRS, CDR2 YFSETQ. CDR3 nucleotide sequence: TGCGCCAGCAGCTTTTACGGACAGGGGGTGGCTTTCTTT. Its translation is CASSFYGQGVAFF. The full variable domain, completed using reference TRBV5-1 and TRBJ1-1, is KAGVTQTPRYLIKTRGQQVTLSCSPISGHRSVSWYQQTPGQGLQFLFEYFSETQRNKGNFPGRFSGRQFSNSRSEMNVSTLELGDSALYLCASSFYGQGVAFFGQGTRLTVV.

This clone was detected only once. This chain links TRBV2 with TRBJ1-2, with D possibly TRBD1 on 6 matching bases. This CDR3 contains 14 residues. The germline V gene encodes CDR1 SNHLY and CDR2 FYNNEI. Trimming left V 9 bases short and J 8 bases short, with 22 bases between. CDR3 residues: CASGAGAPKAGYTF. In DNA form, the CDR3 reads TGTGCCAGTGGAGCGGGGGCTCCAAAGGCGGGCTACACCTTC.